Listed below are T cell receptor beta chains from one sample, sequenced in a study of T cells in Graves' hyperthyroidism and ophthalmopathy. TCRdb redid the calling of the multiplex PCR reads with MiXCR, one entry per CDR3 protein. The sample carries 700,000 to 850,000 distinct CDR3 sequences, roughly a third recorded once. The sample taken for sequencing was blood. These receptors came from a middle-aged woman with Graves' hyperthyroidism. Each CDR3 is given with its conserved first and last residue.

CASKTGELRWGTEAFF	16	TRBV19	TRBJ1-1
CASSPRRVGSLYEQYF	16	TRBV7-2	TRBJ2-7
CASSLDSGSPLGEQYF	16	TRBV19	TRBJ2-7
CSARPPGQGLSPLHF	15	TRBV20-1	TRBJ1-6
CASSLLAGVPYEQYF	15	TRBV7-2	TRBJ2-7
CASSHYRDSDYEQYF	15	TRBV4-1	TRBJ2-7
CASSLGGGGVGNTIYF	16	TRBV7-8	TRBJ1-3
CSASWGRNEQFF	12	TRBV20-1	TRBJ2-1
CASSSGSETQYF	12	TRBV12-3/TRBV12-4	TRBJ2-5
CADPGQGGWSKNSPLHF	17	TRBV2	TRBJ1-6
CASRTGITNEKLFF	14	TRBV28	TRBJ1-4
CASSLRPPSFPLGNENLFF	19	TRBV7-6	TRBJ1-4
CASSIGVINGYTF	13	TRBV19	TRBJ1-2
CATSAPSGADTQYF	14	TRBV24-1	TRBJ2-3
CASSHRPQEGRNTEAFF	17	TRBV4-3	TRBJ1-1
CASSGDGESSYNSPLHF	17	TRBV13	TRBJ1-6
CASSLWQGRGRRSNQPQHF	19	TRBV7-9	TRBJ1-5
CASSAPEQGTGGANVLTF	18	TRBV9	TRBJ2-6
CASSLPGTYNSPLHF	15	TRBV7-9	TRBJ1-6
CSARDGASSPGEQYF	15	TRBV20-1	TRBJ2-7
CASSVRSGRQETQYF	15	TRBV9	TRBJ2-5
CASSLIASGANVLTF	15	TRBV11-2	TRBJ2-6
CACRPTTNTDYMNTEAFF	18	TRBV6-1	TRBJ1-1
CASSIDSTPGANVLTF	16	TRBV19	TRBJ2-6
CSVVGRSYGYTF	12	TRBV29-1	TRBJ1-2
CASSQGGRDQPQRF	14	TRBV2	TRBJ1-5
CASSDLLGTMNTEAFF	16	TRBV10-2	TRBJ1-1
CASSSGLATDTQYF	14	TRBV7-9	TRBJ2-3
CSALRDSSPYEQYF	14	TRBV20-1	TRBJ2-7
CAISERQGLAYTGELFF	17	TRBV10-3	TRBJ2-2
CASSLAQYTGELFF	14	TRBV7-9	TRBJ2-2
CASSYSTLAGAHEQYF	16	TRBV6-5	TRBJ2-7
CSARGTGVAYEQYF	14	TRBV20-1	TRBJ2-7
CSAAVGAQSTDTQYF	15	TRBV20-1	TRBJ2-3
CASSYGTAIQETQYF	15	TRBV6-6	TRBJ2-5
CSAQIPRGLAGDTQYF	16	TRBV20-1	TRBJ2-3
CASSFNRLIREKLFF	15	TRBV6-5	TRBJ1-4
CSARDLRTGGDQPQHF	16	TRBV20-1	TRBJ1-5
CAISVNPSGYEQYF	14	TRBV9	TRBJ2-7
CASSYSLEANYGYTF	15	TRBV6-5	TRBJ1-2